This TCR beta chain originates from a study of response to subunit inactivated influenza vaccine (dated by TCRdb to about 2018). A note on the overall study: Deep quantitative profiling of the T cell receptor repertoire was used in the study to follow responses to a trivalent subunit inactivated influenza vaccine. Beyond this particular receptor, the publication reports: According to the authors, only a limited number of new T cells may be recruited by each seasonal influenza vaccination.

Concerning this clonotype: Its antigen has not been determined. There are no base qualities to consult, and no much larger clone falls within one base.

The method was RT-PCR. The run used an Illumina HiSeq 2500. The raw public data were reprocessed by TCRdb itself: fastp quality trimming at Q25, MiXCR clonotype calling, in-frame beta chains only. Each CDR3 protein gets just one entry, which takes the most common genes and DNA from the rows behind it. The table for this sample lists about half a million distinct CDR3 sequences; roughly 25% of them were counted only once. Around 2% of the sample is held by the ten biggest clonotypes. The germline V gene yields SQVTM for CDR1 and ANQGSEA for CDR2. The junction carries 14 bases between V and J, which are trimmed by 4 bases and 7 bases respectively. The CDR3 spans 13 residues, from the cysteine through the phenylalanine. CDR3 DNA only is kept here, 39 bases in frame from base 1.

This TCR derives from a man aged 50 or older who received an inactivated influenza vaccine. Donor details come from another sample of the same person, matched by shared clones. The sequencing used CD4+ T cells sorted from PBMCs, collected roughly 5 days after vaccination. The chain is assembled from TRBV29-1 and TRBJ1-5; no D gene call is confident. The sequenced DNA: TGCAGCGTTGCGTTCTCGGGCGGCCAGCCCCAGCATTTT. This encodes CSVAFSGGQPQHF.